The 14 T cell receptor beta chains in this list originate from one sample, sequenced in a study of blood T cell repertoires in COVID-19. Produced via immunoSEQ multiplex PCR; TCRdb's table is partial and in-frame only. The top ten hold 25% to 35% of the sample, which has nearly 45,000 clones, approximately 85% seen once. Sequencing input: peripheral blood. The receptors derive from an elderly woman with acute or convalescent COVID-19.

V gene TRBV2 combines with J gene TRBJ1-4; D gene ambiguous. CDR1 and CDR2 from the germline V gene are SNHLY and FYNNEI. This CDR3 contains 14 residues. V lost 8 bases to trimming and J lost 8 bases, with 18 bases between them. CDR3 coding DNA: TGTGCCAGCGGACCAGAGGGAGTTGGGGAAAAACTGTTTTTT. Protein product: CASGPEGVGEKLFF.

The chain couples TRBV20-1 to TRBJ2-7; tentative D call: TRBD2 (6 bases). V lost 3 bases to trimming and J lost 5 bases, with 11 bases between them. The CDR3 is 12 amino acids. Germline values: CDR1 DFQATT, CDR2 SNEGSKA (reference sequence). The CDR3, as DNA: TGCAGTGCTAGTTCTCCGGGAGACGAGCAGTACTTC. This encodes CSASSPGDEQYF.

The DNA of the CDR3 is TGTGCCAGCAGTAGTACCTCTAGCGGTGAGCAGTTCTTC. Translation: CASSSTSSGEQFF. This chain connects TRBV6-4 to TRBJ2-1, with 7 bases fitting TRBD2. Germline-derived CDR1 and CDR2 are MRHNA and SNTAGT. J lost 9 bases, V lost 5 bases, and 7 bases had no gene match. The CDR3 has 13 amino acids.

The genes are TRBV15 and TRBJ2-2; D is undetermined. The length of the CDR3 is 12 residues. From germline, CDR1 is LNHNV and CDR2 YYDKDF (reference sequence). The V and J ends lost 4 bases and 2 bases respectively, with 2 bases between them. The chain's CDR3 is CATSINTGELFF. DNA of the CDR3: TGTGCCACCAGCATAAACACCGGGGAGCTGTTTTTT.

The V call is TRBV3-1 (or the pseudogene TRBV3-2), the J call TRBJ2-5; TRBD2 agrees at 7 bases. CDR3 length: 15 amino acids. The germline V gene encodes CDR1 LGHDT and CDR2 YNNKEL (reference sequence). Trimming took 2 bases from V and 5 from J; bases not matched to a gene: 8. The CDR3 sequence: CASSQREAGLETQYF. The CDR3 DNA reads TGTGCCAGCAGCCAAAGGGAAGCGGGACTGGAGACCCAGTACTTC.

This clone has only one observation. The gene calls are TRBV2 and TRBJ2-1; 7 nucleotides match TRBD2. Germline V gene data show CDR1 as SNHLY and CDR2 as FYNNEI. After removal of 5 bases from V and 6 bases from J, the junction contained 10 bases not matched to a gene. This CDR3 contains 15 residues. As DNA, the CDR3 is TGTGCCAGCAGTTTGGAGCGGGATCTCCCCAATGAGCAGTTCTTC. Protein: CASSLERDLPNEQFF.

This chain joins TRBV6-5 and TRBJ2-7; 14 bases align to TRBD2. Per the germline V gene, CDR1 is MNHEY and CDR2 is SVGAGI. Losses at the gene ends were 4 bases for V and 7 bases for J; bases not matched to a gene: 6. This CDR3 comprises 15 residues. The CDR3 coding sequence is TGTGCCAGCAGTTGGGGACTAGCGGGAGTATATGAGCAGTACTTC. It is translated as CASSWGLAGVYEQYF.

The chain carries TRBV29-1 and TRBJ2-1, with D unresolved. Deletions cut 0 bases from V and 10 bases from J, with 13 bases between. This CDR3 has 13 amino acids. Germline V gives CDR1 SQVTM, CDR2 ANQGSEA. The CDR3 DNA is TGCAGCGTTGAAGAAAGACTTCGTGGCGAGCAGTTCTTC. It specifies CSVEERLRGEQFF.

The J gene is TRBJ1-1, the V gene TRBV19; D perhaps matches TRBD1 (5 bases). Trimming stripped 2 bases from V and 4 bases from J, with 11 bases between. Germline V gene sequence: CDR1 LNHDA, CDR2 SQIVND (reference sequence). The CDR3 spans 14 residues. The CDR3 sequence: CASSIRGTVTEAFF. DNA of the CDR3: TGTGCCAGTAGTATACGGGGGACGGTCACTGAAGCTTTCTTT.

The chain carries TRBV5-4 and TRBJ2-3; D possibly corresponds to TRBD1 (5 bases). Germline CDR1 and CDR2: SGHNT and YYREEE (reference sequence). This CDR3 region has 15 residues. The ends were cut back, 0 bases at V and 2 bases at J, with 10 bases in the middle. The CDR3 coding sequence is TGTGCCAGCAGCTTGGCTGGGGCTAACACAGATACGCAGTATTTT. It is translated as CASSLAGANTDTQYF.

The rearrangement uses TRBV28 and TRBJ1-5; D is possibly TRBD1 (6 bases). With 10 bases removed from V and 15 bases from J, the gap between germline ends came to 49 bases. Germline lookup yields CDR1 MDHEN and CDR2 SYDVKM. CDR3 length: 21 residues. CDR3 amino acids: CAIGGPRGATTTGPLRVTWHF. The CDR3, as DNA: TGTGCCATAGGGGGACCACGGGGAGCCACGACCACAGGACCGCTAAGGGTAACGTGGCATTTT.

This chain connects TRBV2 to TRBJ2-1; TRBD1 aligns across 11 bases. The CDR3 covers 15 residues. CDR1 is SNHLY and CDR2 is FYNNEI in the germline V gene. After removal of 4 bases from V and 7 bases from J, the junction contained 6 bases not matched to a gene. CDR3 nucleotide sequence: TGTGCCAGCAGTGGCCGGGACAGGGGGTCAAATGAGCAGTTCTTC. This translates into CASSGRDRGSNEQFF. The full variable domain, completed using reference TRBV2 and TRBJ2-1, is EPEVTQTPSHQVTQMGQEVILRCVPISNHLYFYWYRQILGQKVEFLVSFYNNEISEKSEIFDDQFSVERPDGSNFTLKIRSTKLEDSAMYFCASSGRDRGSNEQFFGPGTRLTVL.

The V call is TRBV7-2, the J call TRBJ2-5; D ambiguous. V dropped 2 bases and J dropped 5 bases, with 9 bases sitting between them. The germline V gene has CDR1 SGHTA and CDR2 FQGNSA. The CDR3 consists of 13 residues. For the CDR3, the DNA is TGTGCCAGCAGCTTAAAGTCCGGGGAGACCCAGTACTTC. Translated: CASSLKSGETQYF.

The chain uses TRBV5-6 and TRBJ1-1; possible D gene TRBD1, 5 bases. Trimming cost V 4 bases and J 3 bases, with 16 bases left between them. Germline lookup yields CDR1 SGHDT and CDR2 YYEEEE. This CDR3 region has 15 residues. The CDR3 DNA follows: TGTGCCAGCAGCCTGGGTGCAGGGATGGACACTGAAGCTTTCTTT. Its translation: CASSLGAGMDTEAFF.